This TCR beta chain was identified in a study of PD-1 blockade in classical Hodgkin lymphoma. Points from the study as a whole: Possibly reflecting disease activity or prior therapy, repertoire differences have causes that remain undefined. Similar baseline diversity was found in complete responders and newly diagnosed patients. When set against healthy donors, newly diagnosed patients were reported to show lower baseline TCR diversity.

Regarding this clone: Its antigen is not known.

The CDR3 runs to 13 residues. J was trimmed by 5 bases and V by 5 bases; bases with no gene match: 5. CDR1 is SEHNR, CDR2 FQNEAQ, per germline (reference sequence). After autologous stem cell transplantation all patients relapsed, and prior brentuximab vedotin exposure differed between cohorts. Complete response, partial response or progressive disease made up the best responses. Measured with immunoSEQ multiplex PCR; TCRdb has only the in-frame clones, and not every one. The sample has about 63,000 clones, 88% seen once. This sequence originates from a human donor with classical Hodgkin lymphoma. The sample consisted of peripheral blood mononuclear cells (PBMCs), taken before the second cycle of nivolumab. The chain is built from TRBV7-9 and TRBJ2-7; 8 nucleotides match TRBD1. CDR3 sequence (DNA): TGTGCCAGCAGCCCCCGGACAGGGAACGAGCAGTACTTC. Its translation: CASSPRTGNEQYF.